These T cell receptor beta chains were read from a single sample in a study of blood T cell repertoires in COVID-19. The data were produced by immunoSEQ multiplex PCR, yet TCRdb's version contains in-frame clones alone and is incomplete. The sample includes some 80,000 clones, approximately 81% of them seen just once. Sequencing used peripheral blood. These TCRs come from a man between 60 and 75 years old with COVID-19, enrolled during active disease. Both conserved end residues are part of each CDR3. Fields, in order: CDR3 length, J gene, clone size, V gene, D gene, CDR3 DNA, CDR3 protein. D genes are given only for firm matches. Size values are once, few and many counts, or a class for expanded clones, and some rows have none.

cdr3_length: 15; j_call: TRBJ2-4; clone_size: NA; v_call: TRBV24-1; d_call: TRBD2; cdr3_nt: TGTGCCACCAGTGACTTGGTGAGCGGGGGAAACATTCAGTACTTC; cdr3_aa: CATSDLVSGGNIQYF
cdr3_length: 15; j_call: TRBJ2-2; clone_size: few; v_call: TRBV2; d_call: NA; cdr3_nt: TGTGCCAGCAGTTTAGACACCTGGAACACCGGGGAGCTGTTTTTT; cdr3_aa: CASSLDTWNTGELFF
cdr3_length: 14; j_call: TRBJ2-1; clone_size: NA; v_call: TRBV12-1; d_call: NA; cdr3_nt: TGTGCCAGCCCAGTAGCGGGTTCATACAATGAGCAGTTCTTC; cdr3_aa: CASPVAGSYNEQFF
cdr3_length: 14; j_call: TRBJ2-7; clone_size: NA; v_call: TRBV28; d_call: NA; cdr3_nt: TGTGCCAGCAGGAATGCCGAAACAGGAAGCGAGCAGTACTTC; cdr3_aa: CASRNAETGSEQYF
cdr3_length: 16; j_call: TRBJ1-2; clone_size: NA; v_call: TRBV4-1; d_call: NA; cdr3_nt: TGCGCCAGCAGCCAAGAGGAAACAGAAGCTAACTATGGCTACACCTTC; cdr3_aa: CASSQEETEANYGYTF
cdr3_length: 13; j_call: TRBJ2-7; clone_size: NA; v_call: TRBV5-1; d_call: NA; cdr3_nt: TGCGCCAGCAGTCTAAACGGGGGAGGCGAGCAGTACTTC; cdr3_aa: CASSLNGGGEQYF
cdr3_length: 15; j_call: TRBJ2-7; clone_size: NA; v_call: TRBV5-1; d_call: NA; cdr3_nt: TGCGCCAGCAGCTTGGAAGGCAGCTATACTAGGGAGCAGTACTTC; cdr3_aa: CASSLEGSYTREQYF
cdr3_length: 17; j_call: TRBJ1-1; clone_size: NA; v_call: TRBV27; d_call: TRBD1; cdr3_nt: TGTGCCAGCAGTTTAAAGACAGGGCTGGGTTCGGACACTGAAGCTTTCTTT; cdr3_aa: CASSLKTGLGSDTEAFF
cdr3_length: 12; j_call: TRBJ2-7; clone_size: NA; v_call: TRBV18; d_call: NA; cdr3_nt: TGTGCCAGCTCACCATCCACCTACGAGCAGTACTTC; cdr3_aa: CASSPSTYEQYF
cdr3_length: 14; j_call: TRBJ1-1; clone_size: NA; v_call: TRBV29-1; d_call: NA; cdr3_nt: TGCAGCGTTCGGAGGCAGACAGGGAACACTGAAGCTTTCTTT; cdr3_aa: CSVRRQTGNTEAFF
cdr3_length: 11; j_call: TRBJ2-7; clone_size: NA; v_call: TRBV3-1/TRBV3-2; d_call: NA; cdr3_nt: TGTGCCAGCAGCCACGGCTACGAGCAGTACTTC; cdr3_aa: CASSHGYEQYF
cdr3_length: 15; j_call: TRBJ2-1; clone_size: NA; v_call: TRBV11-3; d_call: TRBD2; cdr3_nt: TGTGCCAGCAGCTTAGATAGCGGGAGTTGGAATGAGCAGTTCTTC; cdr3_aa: CASSLDSGSWNEQFF
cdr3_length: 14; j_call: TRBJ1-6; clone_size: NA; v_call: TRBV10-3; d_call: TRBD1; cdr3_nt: TGTGCCATCAGTGACCAGGGGGCGAGAACACCCCTCCACTTT; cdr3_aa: CAISDQGARTPLHF
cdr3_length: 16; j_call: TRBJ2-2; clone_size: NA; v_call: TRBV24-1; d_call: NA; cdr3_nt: TGTGCCACCAGTTCCCGGACAGCACCGAACACCGGGGAGCTGTTTTTT; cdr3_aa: CATSSRTAPNTGELFF
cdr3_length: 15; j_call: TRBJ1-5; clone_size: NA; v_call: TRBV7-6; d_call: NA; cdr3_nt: TGTGCCAGCAGCCCGGCCACAGATAGCAATCAGCCCCAGCATTTT; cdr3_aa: CASSPATDSNQPQHF
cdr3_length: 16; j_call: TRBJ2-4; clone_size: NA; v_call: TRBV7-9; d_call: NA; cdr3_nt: TGTGCCAGCAGCTTAGATGGGGGGGCTACCAAAAACATTCAGTACTTC; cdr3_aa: CASSLDGGATKNIQYF
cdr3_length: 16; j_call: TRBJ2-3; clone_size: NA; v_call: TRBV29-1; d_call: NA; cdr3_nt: TGCAGCGTTGACTTACGTCGTGGGACTAGCACAGATACGCAGTATTTT; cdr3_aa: CSVDLRRGTSTDTQYF
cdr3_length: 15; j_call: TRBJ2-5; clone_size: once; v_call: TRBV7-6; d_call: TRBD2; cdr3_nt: TGTGCCAGCAGCTTAGATAGCGGGAGGGCCGAGGCCCAGTACTTC; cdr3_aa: CASSLDSGRAEAQYF
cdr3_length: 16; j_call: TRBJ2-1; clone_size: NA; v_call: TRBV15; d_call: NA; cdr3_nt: TGTGCCACCAGCAGAGATCGGGCAGGGGGAGGCAATGAGCAGTTCTTC; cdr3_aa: CATSRDRAGGGNEQFF
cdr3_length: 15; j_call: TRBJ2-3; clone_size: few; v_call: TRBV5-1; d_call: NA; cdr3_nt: TGCGCCAGCAGCCCAGGACAGGGAGGGGGAGATACGCAGTATTTT; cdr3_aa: CASSPGQGGGDTQYF
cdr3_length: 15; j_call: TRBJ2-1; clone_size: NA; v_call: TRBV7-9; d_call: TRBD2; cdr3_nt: TGTGCCAGCAGCCACCATAGCGGGATCGAAAATGAGCAGTTCTTC; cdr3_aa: CASSHHSGIENEQFF
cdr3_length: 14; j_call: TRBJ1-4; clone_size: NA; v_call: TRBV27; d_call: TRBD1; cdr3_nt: TGTGCCAGCAGACTGACAGGGATTAATGAAAAACTGTTTTTT; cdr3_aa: CASRLTGINEKLFF
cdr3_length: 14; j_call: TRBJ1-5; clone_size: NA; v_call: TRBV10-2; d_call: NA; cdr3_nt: TGCGCCAGCAGCATACAGGGCTTCAATCAGCCCCAGCATTTT; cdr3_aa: CASSIQGFNQPQHF
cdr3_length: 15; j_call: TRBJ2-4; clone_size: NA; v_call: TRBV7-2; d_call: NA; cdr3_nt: TGTGCCAGCAGCCTCAATTTCGGTGACAAAAACATTCAGTACTTC; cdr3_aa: CASSLNFGDKNIQYF
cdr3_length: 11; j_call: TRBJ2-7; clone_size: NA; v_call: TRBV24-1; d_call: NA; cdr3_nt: TGTGCCACCAGTGGAGGGTACGAGCAGTACTTC; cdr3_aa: CATSGGYEQYF
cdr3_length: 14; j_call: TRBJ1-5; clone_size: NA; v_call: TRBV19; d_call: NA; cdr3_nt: TGTGCCACCAGCTTTGGAGAGGCTAATCAGCCCCAGCATTTT; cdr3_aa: CATSFGEANQPQHF
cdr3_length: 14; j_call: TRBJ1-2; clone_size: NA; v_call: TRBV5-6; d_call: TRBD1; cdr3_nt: TGTGCCAGCACCTTTAGACAGGGACGGGGTGGCTACACCTTC; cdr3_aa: CASTFRQGRGGYTF
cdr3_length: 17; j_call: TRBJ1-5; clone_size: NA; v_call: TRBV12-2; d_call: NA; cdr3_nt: TGTGCAAGTCGCTTAGGACGGACAGGCAATCCGGGGCAGCCCCAGCATTTT; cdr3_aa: CASRLGRTGNPGQPQHF
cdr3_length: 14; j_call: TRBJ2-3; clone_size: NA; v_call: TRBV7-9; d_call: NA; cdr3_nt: TGTGCCAGCAGCTTAATGGAGCACACAGATACGCAGTATTTT; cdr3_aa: CASSLMEHTDTQYF